The 23 T cell receptor beta chains below were found in one sample sequenced in a study of blood T cell repertoires in COVID-19. Clones were sequenced by immunoSEQ multiplex PCR, and TCRdb holds only the in-frame ones, with some missing. In the table there are approximately 82,000 clones, about four fifths of which are singletons. The sample comprised peripheral blood. These TCRs come from a woman in her sixties with acute or convalescent COVID-19.

This clone was seen a few times. This chain links TRBV5-4 with TRBJ2-1; the match to TRBD1 covers 7 bases. The junction had 4 bases not matched to a gene; V was cut back by 1 base and J by 0 bases. The CDR3 loop spans 16 amino acids. Germline CDR1 reads SGHNT; CDR2 reads YYREEE (reference sequence). Written as DNA, the CDR3 is TGTGCCAGCAGCTTGATGTCAGGGGGCTCCTACAATGAGCAGTTCTTC. Protein sequence: CASSLMSGGSYNEQFF.

This clone was recorded once. Written as DNA, the CDR3 is TGTGCCAGCAGCTTAAGCGGGACTACCGCCGGGGAGCTGTTTTTT. Amino acids: CASSLSGTTAGELFF. V gene TRBV7-9 combines with J gene TRBJ2-2; 7 positions match TRBD2. The V segment lost 2 bases and the J segment 6 bases; nucleotides outside the gene matches: 6. CDR3 size: 15 residues. Germline CDR1 reads SEHNR; CDR2 reads FQNEAQ (reference sequence).

This chain links TRBV15 with TRBJ1-1, with D possibly matching TRBD1 (5 bases). CDR3 length: 15 residues. Between the trimmed V and J ends, which lost 1 base and 1 base, there was a span of 10 bases. Germline loops: CDR1 LNHNV, CDR2 YYDKDF (reference sequence). The CDR3 reads CATSRGWQGNTEAFF. The CDR3 nucleotides read TGTGCCACCAGCAGAGGGTGGCAGGGGAACACTGAAGCTTTCTTT.

The V and J genes are TRBV19 and TRBJ1-2; D gene unclear. Trimming left V 0 bases short and J 8 bases short, with 16 bases between. Germline CDR1 reads LNHDA; CDR2 reads SQIVND (reference sequence). The CDR3 contains 15 residues. CDR3 amino acids: CASSIEGTSAGGYTF. The DNA for the CDR3 is TGTGCCAGTAGTATAGAGGGCACATCGGCGGGGGGCTACACCTTC.

This clone was seen just once. V usage is TRBV5-6 and J usage is TRBJ1-1; the match to TRBD1 covers 8 bases. This CDR3 has 14 residues. In germline, CDR1 is SGHDT, CDR2 YYEEEE. Trimming at V came to 4 bases and at J to 5 bases, leaving 7 bases not matched to a gene. CDR3 region: CASSGMTGVTEAFF. The DNA for the CDR3 is TGTGCCAGCAGCGGCATGACAGGGGTGACTGAAGCTTTCTTT.

This rearrangement joins TRBV18 to TRBJ1-2; D possibly corresponds to TRBD1 (6 bases). V shed 0 bases and J shed 5 bases, with 10 bases lying between them. Germline CDR1 reads KGHSH; CDR2 reads LQKENI. This CDR3 contains 14 residues. The CDR3 DNA is TGTGCCAGCTCACCACCGGGGGCGCGGTATGGCTACACCTTC. Its protein product is CASSPPGARYGYTF.

The V and J genes are TRBV19 and TRBJ1-2; TRBD1 might be the D (5 bases). Germline lookup yields CDR1 LNHDA and CDR2 SQIVND (reference sequence). This CDR3 has 14 amino acids. V lost 3 bases to trimming and J lost 5 bases, with 13 bases between them. The CDR3 protein is CASSMDQGLYGYTF. CDR3 nucleotide sequence: TGTGCCAGTAGTATGGATCAGGGACTATATGGCTACACCTTC.

The chain has TRBV20-1 and TRBJ2-5, with 8 bases matching TRBD2. CDR1 is DFQATT, CDR2 SNEGSKA, per germline (reference sequence). The CDR3 length is 11 residues. CDR3: CSRAGGETQYF. The CDR3 nucleotides read TGCTCGCGGGCGGGGGGAGAGACCCAGTACTTC.

The rearrangement joins TRBV5-1 to TRBJ2-2, with D possibly matching TRBD2 (5 bases). V was clipped by 4 bases and J by 0 bases, with 10 bases between them. Germline V gives CDR1 SGHRS, CDR2 YFSETQ. CDR3 length equals 15 residues. Here the CDR3 reads CASSLSVSNTGELFF. CDR3 bases: TGCGCCAGCAGCCTTAGCGTCTCGAACACCGGGGAGCTGTTTTTT.

The chain recombines TRBV15 with TRBJ1-2, with a weak D call TRBD1 (6 bases). The CDR3 contains 15 residues. V dropped 0 bases and J dropped 8 bases, with 16 bases sitting between them. Germline-derived CDR1 and CDR2 are LNHNV and YYDKDF (reference sequence). CDR3 sequence reads: CATSRDTGNSIGYTF. The CDR3, as DNA: TGTGCCACCAGCAGAGATACAGGGAATTCGATCGGCTACACCTTC.

This clone was counted ten times or more. CDR3 sequence reads: CASSSRGGQYF. As DNA, the CDR3 is TGTGCCAGCAGTTCGCGGGGAGGGCAGTATTTT. This rearrangement joins TRBV6-2 or TRBV6-3 to TRBJ2-3; TRBD2 is a possible D gene (6 bases). The germline V gene has CDR1 MNHEY and CDR2 SVGEGT. The CDR3 length is 11 residues. The germline V and J ends were trimmed by 4 bases and 11 bases, with 10 bases remaining between them.

This clone was counted a few times. This chain joins TRBV7-9 and TRBJ2-7; possible D gene TRBD2, 6 bases. V lost 1 base and J 3 bases, leaving 13 bases between the germline ends. This CDR3 has 15 amino acids. Germline lookup yields CDR1 SEHNR and CDR2 FQNEAQ (reference sequence). The CDR3 DNA is TGTGCCAGCAGCTTAGGGGCGGGACTGGACTACGAGCAGTACTTC. Protein sequence: CASSLGAGLDYEQYF.

This sequence joins TRBV9 and TRBJ1-4; 7 positions agree with TRBD1. The CDR3 runs to 16 residues. Germline V gene lookup returns CDR1 SGDLS and CDR2 YYNGEE. V dropped 0 bases and J dropped 5; count of bases not matched to a gene: 7. This CDR3 reads CASSVAPQGGNEKLFF. The DNA for the CDR3 is TGTGCCAGCAGCGTAGCGCCCCAGGGGGGAAATGAAAAACTGTTTTTT.

The chain has TRBV3-1 (or the pseudogene TRBV3-2) and TRBJ1-5; 10 positions match TRBD1. Trimming at V came to 3 bases and at J to 6 bases, leaving 2 bases not matched to a gene. Germline assignment: CDR1 LGHDT and CDR2 YNNKEL (reference sequence). CDR3 length: 14 residues. For the CDR3, the DNA is TGTGCCAGCAGCCACGACAGGGGGCTTCAGCCCCAGCATTTT. This sequence encodes CASSHDRGLQPQHF.

CDR3 protein: CASSTSGSGGETQYF. CDR3 in DNA: TGTGCCAGTAGTACCTCGGGGTCCGGGGGGGAGACCCAGTACTTC. This sequence joins TRBV19 and TRBJ2-5; 7 nucleotides match TRBD2. Germline CDR1 and CDR2: LNHDA and SQIVND (reference sequence). The CDR3 runs 15 residues. V was pared by 4 bases and J by 5 bases, with 10 bases of the junction left unmatched.

This clone turned up a few times. The J gene is TRBJ2-1, the V gene TRBV9, with TRBD2 matching 8 bases. The germline V gene encodes CDR1 SGDLS and CDR2 YYNGEE. The CDR3 sequence is 16 residues long. J lost 4 bases, V lost 3 bases, and 9 bases had no gene match. This CDR3 reads CASSAPSSGGYNEQFF. In DNA, the CDR3 is TGTGCCAGCAGCGCTCCCTCCAGCGGGGGATACAATGAGCAGTTCTTC.

The chain couples TRBV5-6 to TRBJ2-3; no clear D gene. This CDR3 has 15 residues. Germline V gene sequence: CDR1 SGHDT, CDR2 YYEEEE. The V gene lost 4 bases and the J gene lost 0 bases, with 12 bases spanning the gap. CDR3 region: CASSLRQLSTDTQYF. CDR3 sequence (DNA): TGTGCCAGCAGCCTGCGTCAACTTAGCACAGATACGCAGTATTTT.

This clone showed up just once. This sequence joins TRBV6-2 or TRBV6-3 and TRBJ1-5; TRBD1 might be the D (5 bases). Germline V CDR1 and CDR2: MNHEY, SVGEGT. The ends were cut back, 6 bases at V and 5 bases at J, with 17 bases in the middle. The CDR3 sequence is 15 residues long. DNA of the CDR3: TGTGCCAGCAGCCGAATGGGGGGACGGGATCAGCCCCAGCATTTT. The encoded protein is CASSRMGGRDQPQHF.

This chain joins TRBV25-1 and TRBJ1-2; D possibly corresponds to TRBD1 (5 bases). The length of the CDR3 is 14 residues. With 8 bases removed from V and 8 bases from J, the gap between germline ends came to 21 bases. Germline CDR1 reads MGHDK; CDR2 reads SYGVNS. The CDR3 loop is CASSLRGSEGGYTF. CDR3 sequence (DNA): TGTGCCAGCTCCCTTCGGGGGTCGGAGGGAGGCTACACCTTC.

CDR3 protein: CASSSSGGYYGYTF. For the CDR3, the DNA is TGTGCCAGCAGCTCATCCGGGGGTTACTATGGCTACACCTTC. The chain couples TRBV7-9 to TRBJ1-2; D may be TRBD1 (5 bases). Germline assignment: CDR1 SEHNR and CDR2 FQNEAQ (reference sequence). The V gene lost 4 bases and the J gene lost 3 bases, with 12 bases spanning the gap. This CDR3 is 14 amino acids long.

The chain joins TRBV6-5 to TRBJ1-6, with D unresolved. The CDR3 totals 16 residues. The germline V and J ends were trimmed by 2 bases and 5 bases, with 13 bases remaining between them. Germline V CDR1 and CDR2: MNHEY, SVGAGI. The CDR3 here is CASSYNGVDNNSPLHF. CDR3 coding DNA: TGTGCCAGCAGTTACAACGGGGTCGATAATAATTCACCCCTCCACTTT.

The chain uses TRBV7-8 and TRBJ1-5, with D possibly TRBD1 on 5 matching bases. CDR1 is SGHVS and CDR2 is FQNEAQ in the germline V gene. Between the trimmed V and J ends, which lost 2 bases and 5 bases, there was a span of 13 bases. This CDR3 region has 15 residues. The CDR3 loop reads CASSLSAGGYQPQHF. The CDR3 DNA follows: TGTGCCAGCAGCTTATCTGCCGGGGGATATCAGCCCCAGCATTTT.

The chain uses TRBV6-6 and TRBJ1-1; no clear D gene. The length of the CDR3 is 15 residues. Trimming removed 5 bases from V and 1 base from J, with 14 bases in between. Germline V lookup: CDR1 MNHNY, CDR2 SVGAGI (reference sequence). The CDR3 is CASSTSERENTEAFF. CDR3 sequence (DNA): TGTGCCAGCAGTACCTCAGAACGGGAGAACACTGAAGCTTTCTTT.